These T cell receptor beta chains were read from a single sample in a study of shared clonotypes between healthy human individuals. Method: immunoSEQ multiplex PCR; TCRdb's copy keeps in-frame clones and lacks some. The sample has 2.5 million or so clones, around nine tenths seen once. The sample consisted of naive CD4+ T cells sorted from blood. Receptor source: a man younger than 35 in good health. The CDR3 runs from the conserved cysteine through the conserved F or W. The order of the fields is CDR3 protein, CDR3 DNA, D gene, clone size, J gene, CDR3 length, V gene. A D gene is named only where the DNA matches it firmly. Only some rows state a clone size, as once, few, many or a class for expanded clones.

CASSPSGGEGGQPQHF TGTGCCAGCAGTCCGTCAGGGGGCGAAGGAGGTCAGCCCCAGCATTTT TRBD1 NA TRBJ1-5 16 TRBV2
CASSPGFLAGGPHTDTQYF TGCGCCAGCAGCCCGGGCTTCCTAGCGGGAGGCCCCCACACAGATACGCAGTATTTT TRBD2 NA TRBJ2-3 19 TRBV5-1
CASSLLDSDSPLHF TGTGCCAGCAGCTTGTTGGACAGCGATTCACCCCTCCACTTT NA NA TRBJ1-6 14 TRBV7-9
CASSSGPPGTEAFF TGTGCCAGCAGCTCCGGGCCTCCAGGCACTGAAGCTTTCTTT NA NA TRBJ1-1 14 TRBV7-3
CASRGGGTIYNEQFF TGTGCCAGCAGGGGAGGGGGGACAATATACAATGAGCAGTTCTTC NA NA TRBJ2-1 15 TRBV6-1
CASSPLSGQTQETQYF TGTGCCAGCTCACCACTCAGCGGACAGACCCAAGAGACCCAGTACTTC NA NA TRBJ2-5 16 TRBV18
CASSLGGRWDEQFF TGTGCCAGCAGCTTAGGAGGGAGGTGGGATGAGCAGTTCTTC NA NA TRBJ2-1 14 TRBV11-3
CASTRFNEQFF TGTGCCAGCACCCGGTTTAATGAGCAGTTCTTC NA NA TRBJ2-1 11 TRBV7-3
CASISEGSAYEQYF TGTGCCAGCATATCGGAGGGTAGCGCCTACGAGCAGTACTTC NA NA TRBJ2-7 14 TRBV2
CASSPTSGRAGTGELFF TGTGCCAGCAGCCCGACTAGCGGGAGGGCGGGCACCGGGGAGCTGTTTTTT TRBD2 once TRBJ2-2 17 TRBV7-8
CASRFRAEAFF TGTGCCTCGCGGTTCAGGGCTGAAGCTTTCTTT NA NA TRBJ1-1 11 TRBV30
CATSPSAIQGSSGNTIYF TGTGCCACCAGCCCTAGTGCCATCCAGGGGAGCTCTGGAAACACCATATATTTT NA NA TRBJ1-3 18 TRBV15
CASSLEGQGRSPEQYF TGCGCCAGCAGCTTGGAGGGACAGGGAAGATCACCCGAGCAGTACTTC TRBD1 NA TRBJ2-7 16 TRBV5-1
CASRDRANEQYF TGCGCCAGCCGGGACAGGGCAAACGAGCAGTACTTC TRBD1 NA TRBJ2-7 12 TRBV10-2
CASSLEEPRGGEKLFF TGTGCCAGCAGCCTAGAAGAGCCTCGAGGAGGGGAAAAACTGTTTTTT NA NA TRBJ1-4 16 TRBV14
CASRGTLGKQYF TGTGCCAGCAGAGGGACCCTTGGAAAGCAGTACTTC NA NA TRBJ2-7 12 TRBV7-9
CASSIRGGTEAFF TGTGCCAGTAGTATCAGGGGGGGAACTGAAGCTTTCTTT TRBD1 NA TRBJ1-1 13 TRBV19
CASSWNRGPYNEQFF TGTGCCAGCAGTTGGAACAGGGGTCCCTACAATGAGCAGTTCTTC TRBD1 NA TRBJ2-1 15 TRBV28
CASSRFGTGGVGELFF TGTGCCAGCAGCCGATTCGGGACAGGGGGCGTCGGGGAGCTGTTTTTT TRBD1 NA TRBJ2-2 16 TRBV7-9
CASTSSVGTQYF TGTGCCAGCACCTCTAGCGTAGGTACGCAGTATTTT NA NA TRBJ2-3 12 TRBV2
CASWTEGDTQYF TGCGCCAGCTGGACAGAGGGAGATACGCAGTATTTT NA NA TRBJ2-3 12 TRBV5-1
CASSPIQGAENTEAFF TGTGCCAGCTCACCAATCCAGGGGGCGGAGAACACTGAAGCTTTCTTT TRBD1 once TRBJ1-1 16 TRBV18
CASSAVLAGVDEQYF TGTGCCAGCAGTGCCGTACTAGCGGGAGTCGACGAGCAGTACTTC TRBD2 NA TRBJ2-7 15 TRBV6-1
CASSFTGGGNQPQHF TGTGCCAGCAGCTTTACGGGGGGCGGTAATCAGCCCCAGCATTTT NA NA TRBJ1-5 15 TRBV5-6
CASSERDGYTF TGTGCCAGCAGTGAACGTGATGGCTACACCTTC NA once TRBJ1-2 11 TRBV2
CASSNSGGTDTQYF TGCGCCAGCAGCAATAGCGGGGGCACAGATACGCAGTATTTT TRBD2 few TRBJ2-3 14 TRBV5-1
CASSQTGGGSTNEKLFF TGCGCCAGCAGCCAAACAGGAGGGGGTTCGACTAATGAAAAACTGTTTTTT NA NA TRBJ1-4 17 TRBV4-3
CASSIVAGISNQPQHF TGTGCCAGTAGTATAGTCGCAGGGATAAGCAATCAGCCCCAGCATTTT NA few TRBJ1-5 16 TRBV19
CASSRPRGSGNTIYF TGTGCCAGCAGCCGCCCCCGGGGCTCTGGAAACACCATATATTTT NA NA TRBJ1-3 15 TRBV7-2
CAISPSGKATEAFF TGTGCCATCAGCCCCAGCGGGAAGGCCACTGAAGCTTTCTTT NA NA TRBJ1-1 14 TRBV10-3
CASSQSRDGSNVLTF TGTGCCAGCAGCCAATCGCGAGACGGGTCCAACGTCCTGACTTTC NA NA TRBJ2-6 15 TRBV16
CATATQETQYF TGTGCAACGGCGACCCAAGAGACCCAGTACTTC NA NA TRBJ2-5 11 TRBV10-3
CASSLAPGLSGYTF TGCGCCAGCAGCTTGGCCCCCGGTTTGTCTGGCTACACCTTC NA NA TRBJ1-2 14 TRBV5-1
CASSLAQGPSLETQYF TGCGCCAGCAGCTTGGCCCAGGGGCCTAGCCTAGAGACCCAGTACTTC NA NA TRBJ2-5 16 TRBV5-1
CASSFPGTSPREQFF TGTGCCAGCAGCTTCCCCGGGACTTCACCTAGGGAGCAGTTCTTC NA NA TRBJ2-1 15 TRBV7-9
CASSLDGGKGYEQYF TGTGCCAGCAGCTTAGACGGGGGTAAAGGGTACGAGCAGTACTTC NA NA TRBJ2-7 15 TRBV11-2
CASERSNTGELFF TGTGCCAGCGAGAGGAGTAACACCGGGGAGCTGTTTTTT NA NA TRBJ2-2 13 TRBV6-5
CASSQWDGQANTEAFF TGTGCCAGCTCCCAATGGGATGGACAGGCGAACACTGAAGCTTTCTTT TRBD1 NA TRBJ1-1 16 TRBV18
CAGRGGSTDTQYF TGTGCCGGTAGAGGGGGAAGCACAGATACGCAGTATTTT NA NA TRBJ2-3 13 TRBV11-2
CASSQASQGNFYGYTF TGCGCCAGCAGCCAAGCTAGTCAGGGGAATTTCTATGGCTACACCTTC NA NA TRBJ1-2 16 TRBV4-1
CASGSTGGLTDTQYF TGTGCCAGCGGGTCAACGGGAGGGCTCACAGATACGCAGTATTTT TRBD2 NA TRBJ2-3 15 TRBV2
CASSSGLASTDTQYF TGCGCCAGCAGCTCAGGACTAGCTAGCACAGATACGCAGTATTTT TRBD2 NA TRBJ2-3 15 TRBV5-1
CSVEGVAGNTGELFF TGCAGCGTTGAAGGGGTAGCGGGAAACACCGGGGAGCTGTTTTTT TRBD2 NA TRBJ2-2 15 TRBV29-1
CASRGQRSSGNTIYF TGTGCCAGCAGGGGACAGCGTAGCTCTGGAAACACCATATATTTT TRBD1 NA TRBJ1-3 15 TRBV6-1
CASSSPASGVYNEQFF TGTGCCAGCAGCTCCCCGGCTAGCGGGGTCTACAATGAGCAGTTCTTC TRBD2 NA TRBJ2-1 16 TRBV11-3
CASKGQWSAAGELFF TGTGCCAGCAAAGGGCAGTGGTCCGCGGCCGGGGAGCTGTTTTTT NA NA TRBJ2-2 15 TRBV6-1
CASSSRTDTQYF TGTGCCAGCTCCTCTAGAACAGATACGCAGTATTTT NA NA TRBJ2-3 12 TRBV18
CASSEAGQGGAQPQHF TGTGCCAGCAGTGAAGCGGGACAGGGAGGGGCTCAGCCCCAGCATTTT TRBD1 once TRBJ1-5 16 TRBV6-1
CASTEPPGGRAFF TGTGCCAGCACCGAACCCCCGGGGGGAAGAGCTTTCTTT NA NA TRBJ1-1 13 TRBV7-8
CASSVGHPIGSVPSEQYF TGTGCCAGCAGTGTAGGGCACCCAATAGGTAGCGTCCCCAGCGAGCAGTACTTC NA NA TRBJ2-7 18 TRBV2
CASSFDGAVQPQHF TGTGCCAGCAGCTTCGATGGAGCAGTTCAGCCCCAGCATTTT NA NA TRBJ1-5 14 TRBV5-6
CASHYRQGLFHEQYF TGCGCCAGCCATTACAGACAGGGTCTTTTCCACGAGCAGTACTTC TRBD1 NA TRBJ2-7 15 TRBV10-1
CASSLELAGAGEQYF TGCGCCAGCAGCTTGGAACTAGCGGGAGCTGGGGAGCAGTACTTC TRBD2 NA TRBJ2-7 15 TRBV5-1
CAWSFGGNTEAFF TGTGCCTGGAGTTTCGGGGGGAACACTGAAGCTTTCTTT NA NA TRBJ1-1 13 TRBV30
CASSSRTSGMSTDTQYF TGCGCCAGCAGCTCCCGGACTAGCGGGATGTCCACAGATACGCAGTATTTT TRBD2 NA TRBJ2-3 17 TRBV4-1
CASGEGYTEAFF TGTGCCTCGGGAGAGGGGTACACTGAAGCTTTCTTT NA NA TRBJ1-1 12 TRBV6-1
CASSGWDRVGDTQYF TGTGCCAGTAGTGGATGGGACAGGGTGGGGGATACGCAGTATTTT TRBD1 NA TRBJ2-3 15 TRBV19
CASSQVVRKQFF TGTGCCAGCAGCCAAGTCGTACGAAAGCAGTTCTTC NA NA TRBJ2-1 12 TRBV14
CASSPRGGAKNIQYF TGTGCCAGCAGCCCCCGGGGGGGAGCCAAAAACATTCAGTACTTC TRBD2 NA TRBJ2-4 15 TRBV14
CASSSYVDLNQPQHF TGTGCCAGTAGTTCCTACGTGGACCTTAATCAGCCCCAGCATTTT NA NA TRBJ1-5 15 TRBV19